The text below deals with one T cell receptor beta chain. Profiling relied on immunoSEQ multiplex PCR, and the TCRdb table lists in-frame clones only, not all of them. The profile shows approximately 92,000 clones, around 84% of them singletons. This entry comes from a study of blood T cell repertoires in COVID-19. Turning to the study itself: The study drew acute and convalescent COVID-19 samples from the United States, Italy and Spain. The analysed material was cDNA or gDNA that came from T cells, B-cell-depleted T cells, or PBMCs.

The source material was peripheral blood. The clonotype was recovered from a woman aged 60-75 years in a cohort sampled during active or convalescent COVID-19.

CDR3 protein: CASSPPRLAAYNEQFF. The DNA of the CDR3 is TGTGCCAGCAGTCCCCCCCGACTAGCGGCTTACAATGAGCAGTTCTTC. This sequence joins TRBV28 and TRBJ2-1; the match to TRBD2 covers 9 bases. The germline gives CDR1 MDHEN, CDR2 SYDVKM. The CDR3 is 16 amino acids. Trimming took 5 bases from V and 4 from J; bases not matched to a gene: 9.